A single T cell receptor beta chain is shown here with its context. These data come from a study of blood T cell repertoires in COVID-19. In the study overall: The analysed material was cDNA or gDNA that came from T cells, B-cell-depleted T cells, or PBMCs.

CDR3 length: 15 residues. Germline CDR1 MNHEY, CDR2 SVGAGI. V dropped 7 bases and J dropped 1 base, with 13 bases sitting between them. Seattle enrolled patients during active infection and tracked them longitudinally. Original processing notes: Amplification of reference gene primers was used by the study to estimate nucleated cell counts. Assay: immunoSEQ multiplex PCR; the TCRdb copy retains only in-frame clones and omits some. V and J calls and clone size are as listed in that table; D and trimming were resolved from the DNA. Of about 80,000 clones in the sample, 85% were seen once. The V and J genes are TRBV6-5 and TRBJ2-2, with D possibly TRBD1 on 5 matching bases. This clonotype originated in a man aged 50 to 59 with COVID-19, enrolled during active disease. Sequenced: peripheral blood. CDR3 in DNA: TGTGCCAGCAATTCCGGACAAGTGAACACCGGGGAGCTGTTTTTT. Protein sequence: CASNSGQVNTGELFF.